This T cell receptor beta chain was sequenced in a study of T cells in Graves' hyperthyroidism and ophthalmopathy. This clonotype was seen a few times. The study based diagnoses on clinical symptoms, serum thyroxine and TRAb, thyroid ultrasound and orbital computed tomography. Extraction of PBMCs used roughly 10 ml of fresh peripheral blood. The V gene's germline CDR1 is SGHVS and CDR2 FQNEAQ. V lost 7 bases and J lost 5; bases outside the gene matches: 10. This CDR3 has 15 residues. The TCR beta CDR3 regions underwent amplification using RNA transcripts as the source. Primed by the HTBI set, a first-round RT-PCR was run on the TCR CDR3. TCRdb fed the multiplex PCR reads into MiXCR, producing one record per CDR3 protein. Of 350,000 to 400,000 distinct CDR3 sequences in the sample, under 15% are singletons; the top ten hold approximately 30%.

The sequenced material came from blood. The chain links TRBV7-8 to TRBJ1-2; 10 positions agree with TRBD1. The TCR comes from a woman between 25 and 40 years old with Graves' hyperthyroidism. The CDR3 DNA reads as TGTGCCAGCACCGTGAGGGACAGGGGAAATTATGGCTACACCTTC. This translates into CASTVRDRGNYGYTF.